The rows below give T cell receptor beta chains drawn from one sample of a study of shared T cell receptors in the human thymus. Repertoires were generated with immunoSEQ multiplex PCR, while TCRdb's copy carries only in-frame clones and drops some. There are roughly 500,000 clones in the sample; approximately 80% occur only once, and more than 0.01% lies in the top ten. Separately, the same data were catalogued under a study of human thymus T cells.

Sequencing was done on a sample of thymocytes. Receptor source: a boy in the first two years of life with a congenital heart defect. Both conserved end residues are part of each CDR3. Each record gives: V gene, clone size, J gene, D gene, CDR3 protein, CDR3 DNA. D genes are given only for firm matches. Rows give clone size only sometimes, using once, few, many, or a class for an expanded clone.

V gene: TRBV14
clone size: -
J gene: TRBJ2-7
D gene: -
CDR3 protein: CASSPRDRDYDEQYF
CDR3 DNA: TGTGCCAGCAGCCCTCGTGATCGAGATTACGACGAGCAGTACTTC

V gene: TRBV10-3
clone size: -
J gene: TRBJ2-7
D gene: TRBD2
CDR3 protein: CAIVRGDYEQYF
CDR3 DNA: TGTGCCATTGTCCGGGGGGACTACGAGCAGTACTTC

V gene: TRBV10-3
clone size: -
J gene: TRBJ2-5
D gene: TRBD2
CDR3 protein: CAISEGGTSGMETQYF
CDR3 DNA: TGTGCCATCAGTGAGGGCGGGACTAGCGGGATGGAGACCCAGTACTTC

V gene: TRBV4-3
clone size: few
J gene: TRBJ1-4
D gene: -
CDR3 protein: CASSQNLLEEKLFF
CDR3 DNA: TGCGCCAGCAGCCAGAATCTTTTGGAGGAAAAACTGTTTTTT

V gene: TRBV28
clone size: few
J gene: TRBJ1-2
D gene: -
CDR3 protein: CASSPEVGRGGYGYTF
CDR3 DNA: TGTGCCAGCAGCCCGGAGGTTGGCAGGGGCGGATATGGCTACACCTTC

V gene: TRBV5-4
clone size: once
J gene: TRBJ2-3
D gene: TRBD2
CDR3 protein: CASSSLSGRERDTQYF
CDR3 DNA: TGTGCCAGCAGCTCCCTTAGCGGGAGGGAGCGAGATACGCAGTATTTT

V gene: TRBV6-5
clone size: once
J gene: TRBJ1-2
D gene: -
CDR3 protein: CASSYAGQTNYGYTF
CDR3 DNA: TGTGCCAGCAGTTATGCGGGGCAGACTAACTATGGCTACACCTTC

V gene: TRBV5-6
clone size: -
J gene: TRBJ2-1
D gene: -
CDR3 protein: CASSRDLRSNEQFF
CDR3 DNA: TGTGCCAGCAGCCGGGACTTACGCTCCAATGAGCAGTTCTTC

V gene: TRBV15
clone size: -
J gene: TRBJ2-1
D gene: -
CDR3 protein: CATSRNRSMVAVLRVF
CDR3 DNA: TGTGCCACCAGCAGGAACCGTTCGATGGTAGCGGTTCTCCGGGTCTTC

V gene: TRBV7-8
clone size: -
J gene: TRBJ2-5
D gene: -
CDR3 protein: CASSPSTRETQYF
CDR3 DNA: TGTGCCAGCAGCCCGAGCACGCGGGAGACCCAGTACTTC

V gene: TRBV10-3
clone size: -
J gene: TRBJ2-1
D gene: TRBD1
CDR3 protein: CAITGQGAAEQFF
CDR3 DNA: TGTGCCATCACTGGACAGGGGGCAGCGGAGCAGTTCTTC

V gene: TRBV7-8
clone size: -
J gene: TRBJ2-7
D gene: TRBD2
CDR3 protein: CASSPIPPGLGYEQYF
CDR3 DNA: TGTGCCAGCAGCCCAATACCTCCGGGACTAGGCTACGAGCAGTACTTC

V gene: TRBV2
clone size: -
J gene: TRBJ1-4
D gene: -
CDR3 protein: CASSEGGADEKLFF
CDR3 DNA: TGTGCCAGCAGTGAGGGGGGGGCCGATGAAAAACTGTTTTTT

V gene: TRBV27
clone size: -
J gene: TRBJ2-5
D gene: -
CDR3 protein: CASRGLETQYF
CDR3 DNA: TGTGCCAGCAGGGGGCTTGAGACCCAGTACTTC

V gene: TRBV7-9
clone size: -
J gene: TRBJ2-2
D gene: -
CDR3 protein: CASHSSGITGELFF
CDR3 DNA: TGTGCCAGCCACTCCTCCGGGATCACCGGGGAGCTGTTTTTT

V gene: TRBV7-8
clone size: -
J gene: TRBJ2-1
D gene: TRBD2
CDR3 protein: CASSLAAPPGLEGLNEQFF
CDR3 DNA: TGTGCCAGCAGCTTAGCGGCCCCTCCGGGACTAGAGGGTCTCAATGAGCAGTTCTTC

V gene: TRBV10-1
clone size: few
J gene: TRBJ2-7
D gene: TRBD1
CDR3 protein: CASPGGQGCEQYF
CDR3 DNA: TGCGCCAGCCCCGGGGGACAGGGCTGCGAGCAGTACTTC

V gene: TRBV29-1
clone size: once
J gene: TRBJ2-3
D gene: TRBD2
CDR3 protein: CSVFPSGSSSTDTQYF
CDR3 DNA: TGCAGCGTTTTTCCTAGCGGGAGTAGTAGCACAGATACGCAGTATTTT

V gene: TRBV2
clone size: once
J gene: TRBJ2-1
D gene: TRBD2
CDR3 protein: CASASGRYDNEQFF
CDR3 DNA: TGTGCCAGCGCTAGCGGGAGATATGACAATGAGCAGTTCTTC

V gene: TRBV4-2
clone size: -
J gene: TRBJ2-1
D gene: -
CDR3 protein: CASSQDGAARATYNEQFF
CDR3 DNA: TGTGCCAGCAGCCAAGATGGGGCAGCGAGAGCCACTTACAATGAGCAGTTCTTC

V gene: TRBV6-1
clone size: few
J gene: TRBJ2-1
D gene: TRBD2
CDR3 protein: CASSGRLATSRDEQFF
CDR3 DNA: TGTGCCAGCAGTGGACGACTAGCGACGTCCCGGGATGAGCAGTTCTTC

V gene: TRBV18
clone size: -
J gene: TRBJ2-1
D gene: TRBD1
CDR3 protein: CASSPPTWDSPHNEQFF
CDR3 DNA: TGTGCCAGCTCACCACCAACTTGGGACAGCCCTCACAATGAGCAGTTCTTC

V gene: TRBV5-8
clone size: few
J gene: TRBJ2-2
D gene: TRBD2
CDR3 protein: CASPPGLGVRNTGELFF
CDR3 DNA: TGTGCCAGTCCGCCGGGACTAGGGGTCCGGAACACCGGGGAGCTGTTTTTT

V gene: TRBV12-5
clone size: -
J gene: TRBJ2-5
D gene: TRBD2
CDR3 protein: CASGLSFRGTSGTREETQYF
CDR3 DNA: TGTGCTAGTGGTTTGTCCTTCAGGGGGACTAGCGGGACCCGAGAAGAGACCCAGTACTTC

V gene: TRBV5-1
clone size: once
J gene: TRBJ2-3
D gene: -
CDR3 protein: CASTMVPRAGTDTQYF
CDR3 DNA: TGCGCCAGCACCATGGTACCCAGGGCTGGCACAGATACGCAGTATTTT

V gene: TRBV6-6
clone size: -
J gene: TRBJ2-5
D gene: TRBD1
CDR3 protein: CASRHRDRGLRETQYF
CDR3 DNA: TGTGCCAGCAGACACCGGGACAGGGGCCTTCGAGAGACCCAGTACTTC

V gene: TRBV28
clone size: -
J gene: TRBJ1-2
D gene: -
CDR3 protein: CASSSTIGYGYTF
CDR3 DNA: TGTGCCAGCAGTTCCACAATCGGGTATGGCTACACCTTC

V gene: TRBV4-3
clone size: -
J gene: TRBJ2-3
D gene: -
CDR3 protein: CASSQDPGLGTDDTQYF
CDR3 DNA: TGCGCCAGCAGCCAAGATCCGGGACTCGGGACCGACGATACGCAGTATTTT

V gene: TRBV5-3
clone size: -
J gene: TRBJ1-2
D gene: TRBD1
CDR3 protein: CARSCVDLDRGGCGYTF
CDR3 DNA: TGTGCCAGAAGCTGTGTCGACCTGGACAGGGGGGGATGTGGCTACACCTTC

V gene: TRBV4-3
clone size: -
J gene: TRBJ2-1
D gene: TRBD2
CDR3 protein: CASSQERESGGGNEQFF
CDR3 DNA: TGCGCCAGCAGCCAAGAAAGGGAGTCGGGAGGGGGGAATGAGCAGTTCTTC

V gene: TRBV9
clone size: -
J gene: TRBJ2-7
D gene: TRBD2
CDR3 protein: CASSEGTSGLHEQYF
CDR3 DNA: TGTGCCAGCAGCGAGGGGACTAGCGGTCTGCACGAGCAGTACTTC

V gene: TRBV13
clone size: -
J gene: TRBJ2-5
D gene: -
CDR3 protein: CASSDRQETQYF
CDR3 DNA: TGTGCCAGCTCGGACAGACAAGAGACCCAGTACTTC

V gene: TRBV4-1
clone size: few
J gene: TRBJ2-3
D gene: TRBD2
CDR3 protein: CASSQESGRGADTQYF
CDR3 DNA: TGCGCCAGCAGCCAAGAGAGCGGGAGGGGCGCAGATACGCAGTATTTT

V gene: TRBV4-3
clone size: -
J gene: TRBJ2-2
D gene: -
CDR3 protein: CASSRSAAPALAGELFF
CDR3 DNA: TGCGCCAGCAGCCGTTCCGCGGCACCGGCTTTAGCCGGGGAGCTGTTTTTT

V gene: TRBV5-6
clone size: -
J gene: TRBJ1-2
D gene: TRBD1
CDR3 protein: CASSPGTGGSYGYTF
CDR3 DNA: TGTGCCAGCAGCCCAGGGACAGGGGGTAGCTATGGCTACACCTTC

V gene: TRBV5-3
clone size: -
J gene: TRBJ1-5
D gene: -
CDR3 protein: CARSPPHRDGQPQHF
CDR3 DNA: TGTGCCAGAAGCCCCCCCCACAGGGATGGCCAGCCCCAGCATTTT

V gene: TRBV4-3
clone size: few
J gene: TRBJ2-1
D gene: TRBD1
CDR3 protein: CASSPTWTGGEVNEQFF
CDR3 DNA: TGCGCCAGCAGCCCCACCTGGACAGGGGGGGAGGTTAATGAGCAGTTCTTC

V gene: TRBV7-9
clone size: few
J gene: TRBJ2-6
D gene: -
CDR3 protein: CASSLGADTFSGANVLTF
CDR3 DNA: TGTGCCAGCAGCTTAGGGGCAGACACCTTCTCTGGGGCCAACGTCCTGACTTTC

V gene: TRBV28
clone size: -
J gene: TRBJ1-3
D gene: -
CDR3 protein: CASSGPRGPQSSGNTIYF
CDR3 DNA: TGTGCCAGCAGTGGCCCCCGCGGCCCCCAAAGCTCTGGAAACACCATATATTTT

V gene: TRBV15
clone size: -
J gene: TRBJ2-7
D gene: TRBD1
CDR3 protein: CATSRGGGTGGYYEQYF
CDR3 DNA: TGTGCCACCAGCAGAGGGGGGGGGACAGGGGGCTATTACGAGCAGTACTTC

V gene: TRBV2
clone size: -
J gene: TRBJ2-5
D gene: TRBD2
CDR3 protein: CASSSRLARFESRETQYF
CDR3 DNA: TGTGCCAGCAGTTCCCGACTAGCGCGCTTCGAGTCCCGAGAGACCCAGTACTTC

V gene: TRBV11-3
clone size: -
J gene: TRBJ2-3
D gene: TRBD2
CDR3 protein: CASSLVADGGSPTDTQYF
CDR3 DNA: TGTGCCAGCAGCTTAGTAGCCGACGGGGGGAGCCCCACAGATACGCAGTATTTT

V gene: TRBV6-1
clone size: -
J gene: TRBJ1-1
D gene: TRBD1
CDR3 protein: CASSESRQGGTEAFF
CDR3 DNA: TGTGCCAGCAGTGAAAGCCGACAGGGCGGCACTGAAGCTTTCTTT

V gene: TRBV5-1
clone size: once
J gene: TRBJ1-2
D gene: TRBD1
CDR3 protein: CASDREGGYTF
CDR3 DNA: TGCGCCAGCGACAGGGAAGGGGGCTACACCTTC

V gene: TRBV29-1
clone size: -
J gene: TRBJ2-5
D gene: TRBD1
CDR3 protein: CSVEGIGTVETQYF
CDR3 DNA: TGCAGCGTTGAGGGGATTGGGACAGTAGAGACCCAGTACTTC

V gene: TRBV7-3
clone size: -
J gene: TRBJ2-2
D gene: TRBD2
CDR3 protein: CASSLYRGGTGELFF
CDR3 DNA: TGTGCCAGCAGCTTATATCGGGGAGGGACCGGGGAGCTGTTTTTT

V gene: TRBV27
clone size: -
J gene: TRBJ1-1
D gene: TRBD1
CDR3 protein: CASSATGMNTEAFF
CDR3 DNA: TGTGCCAGCAGTGCGACAGGGATGAACACTGAAGCTTTCTTT

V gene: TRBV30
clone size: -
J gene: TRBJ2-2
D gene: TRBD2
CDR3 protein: CAWSVPPYTAGGNTGELFF
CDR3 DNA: TGTGCCTGGAGTGTACCCCCATATACGGCGGGAGGGAACACCGGGGAGCTGTTTTTT

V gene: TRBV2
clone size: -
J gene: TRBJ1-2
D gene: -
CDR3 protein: CASSEEGYYGYTF
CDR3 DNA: TGTGCCAGCAGTGAAGAGGGGTACTATGGCTACACCTTC

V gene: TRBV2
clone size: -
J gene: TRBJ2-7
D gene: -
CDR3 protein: CASTGGVSEQYF
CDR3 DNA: TGTGCCAGTACAGGGGGGGTCTCCGAGCAGTACTTC

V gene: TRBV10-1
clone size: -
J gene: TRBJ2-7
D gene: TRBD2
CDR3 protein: CASSDSSGRTYEQYF
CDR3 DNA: TGCGCCAGCAGTGACTCTAGCGGGAGGACCTACGAGCAGTACTTC